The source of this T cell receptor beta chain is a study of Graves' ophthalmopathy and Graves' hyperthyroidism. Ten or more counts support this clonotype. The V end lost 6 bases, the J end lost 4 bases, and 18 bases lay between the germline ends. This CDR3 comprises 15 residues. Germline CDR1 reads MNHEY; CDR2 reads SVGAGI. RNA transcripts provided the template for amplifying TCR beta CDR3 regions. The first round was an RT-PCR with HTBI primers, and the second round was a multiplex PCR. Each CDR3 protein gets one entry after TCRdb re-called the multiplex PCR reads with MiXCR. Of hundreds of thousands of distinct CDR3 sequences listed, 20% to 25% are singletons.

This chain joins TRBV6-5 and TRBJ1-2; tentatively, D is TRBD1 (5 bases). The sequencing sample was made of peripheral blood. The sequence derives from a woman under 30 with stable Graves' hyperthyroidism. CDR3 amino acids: CASSAPTGGVYGYTF. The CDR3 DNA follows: TGTGCCAGCAGCGCGCCCACCGGGGGGGTCTATGGCTACACCTTC.